This T cell receptor (beta chain) was obtained from a study of T cells in localized non-small cell lung cancer. Repertoires were generated with immunoSEQ multiplex PCR, while TCRdb's copy carries only in-frame clones and drops some. The sample includes 20,000 to 30,000 clones, about 81% of them seen just once. The germline gives CDR1 LNHNV, CDR2 YYDKDF (reference sequence). CDR3 size: 14 residues. V gave up 0 bases and J gave up 6 bases, with 9 bases separating them. The chain has TRBV15 and TRBJ1-5; no clear D. The sequence came from a woman aged 35-75 years with stage I lung adenocarcinoma. This specimen consisted of peripheral blood, obtained before any cancer treatment. In DNA, the CDR3 is TGTGCCACCAGCAGAGATATTCAAGGTCAGCCCCAGCATTTT. Translating gives CATSRDIQGQPQHF.